This T cell receptor (beta chain) was sequenced during a study of early T cells in non-severe SARS-CoV-2 infection. Study background: Chains were not paired, and sequencing was done on bulk RNA from unsorted whole blood. Findings of the study overall: Anti-spike CD8 responses were favored by VDJdb matching, which missed private and CD4 specificities.

The library protocol tagged individual cDNA molecules with unique molecular identifiers. In TCRdb, the 5' RACE reads were re-called with MiXCR into one record per CDR3 protein. The data hold some 34,000 distinct CDR3 sequences, with around 4.6% observed a single time. V dropped 1 base and J dropped 10 bases, with 17 bases sitting between them. The CDR3 has 15 residues. CDR1 and CDR2 (germline): LGHDT, YNNKEL (reference sequence). This clonotype was counted many times. Antigen specificity is unknown. This receptor was obtained from an adult who was a healthcare worker with PCR-confirmed SARS-CoV-2 infection or an uninfected control (not recorded which). This chain joins TRBV3-1 and TRBJ2-1; D might be TRBD2 (7 bases). Material: whole blood. The CDR3 region is CASSQVSRGLLEQFF. The CDR3 nucleotides read TGTGCCAGCAGCCAAGTCTCGCGGGGGCTCCTCGAGCAGTTCTTC.